Below, 31 T cell receptor beta chains from the same sample are listed, as sequenced in a study of T cell changes during pregnancy in multiple sclerosis. Assay used: immunoSEQ multiplex PCR; TCRdb lists only in-frame clones, some missing. This table holds 65,000 to 90,000 clones, around 92% found once. The sequencing here drew on peripheral blood, taken in the third trimester of pregnancy. These receptors all come from a female donor in good health, enrolled as a control in a pregnancy study.

V and J are TRBV14 and TRBJ2-1; TRBD2 matches at 9 bases. Germline V lookup: CDR1 SGHDN, CDR2 FVKESK. The junction had 7 bases not matched to a gene; V was cut back by 3 bases and J by 10 bases. The CDR3 extends over 14 amino acids. For the CDR3, the DNA is TGTGCCAGCAGCCAGGGCGGGAGGGTCGGAGAGCAGTTCTTC. Translated, it gives CASSQGGRVGEQFF.

The V and J genes are TRBV7-9 and TRBJ2-7; D is perhaps TRBD2 (6 bases). Germline loops: CDR1 SEHNR, CDR2 FQNEAQ (reference sequence). Deletions cut 1 base from V and 0 bases from J, with 10 bases between. This CDR3 has 15 residues. The CDR3 DNA sequence: TGTGCCAGCAGCTTAGAGGGAGGAAGCTCCTACGAGCAGTACTTC. This gives the protein CASSLEGGSSYEQYF.

The V gene is TRBV23-1, the J gene TRBJ2-7, with a tentative D call TRBD1 (6 bases). TRBV23-1 is an open reading frame, and its role is uncertain. The CDR3 spans 16 residues. V lost 2 bases, J lost 1 base, and 15 bases lay in between. CDR3 DNA sequence: TGCGCCAGCAGTCAAAATACAGGGAATTCTTCCTACGAGCAGTACTTC. It translates to CASSQNTGNSSYEQYF.

This chain uses TRBV5-1 with TRBJ2-3, with a tentative D call TRBD1 (6 bases). The CDR3 is 14 amino acids. Trimming cost V 4 bases and J 0 bases, with 9 bases left between them. CDR1 and CDR2 from the germline V gene are SGHRS and YFSETQ. The CDR3 DNA follows: TGCGCCAGCAGCACCGGGACAAGCACAGATACGCAGTATTTT. Translated, it gives CASSTGTSTDTQYF. Using reference TRBV5-1 and TRBJ2-3 for the parts outside the CDR3, the full variable domain is KAGVTQTPRYLIKTRGQQVTLSCSPISGHRSVSWYQQTPGQGLQFLFEYFSETQRNKGNFPGRFSGRQFSNSRSEMNVSTLELGDSALYLCASSTGTSTDTQYFGPGTRLTVL.

This clone came up once. The chain links TRBV28 to TRBJ2-1, with D perhaps TRBD2 (7 bases). Germline V CDR1 and CDR2: MDHEN, SYDVKM. The V end lost 2 bases, the J end lost 9 bases, and 20 bases lay between the germline ends. This CDR3 has 16 residues. The CDR3 spells CASSLKGGGAFSEQFF. DNA for the CDR3: TGTGCCAGCAGTTTAAAAGGTGGGGGGGCTTTTAGTGAGCAGTTCTTC.

The CDR3, as DNA: TGTGCCATCAGGCGGACAGGTGGGGATGAAAAACTGTTTTTT. This translates into CAIRRTGGDEKLFF. The gene calls are TRBV10-3 and TRBJ1-4, with 7 nucleotides matching TRBD1. V shed 6 bases, J shed 6 bases, and the junction held 7 bases outside the gene matches. Per the germline V gene, CDR1 is ENHRY and CDR2 is SYGVKD. The CDR3 loop spans 14 amino acids.

V usage is TRBV7-6 and J usage is TRBJ2-7; perhaps TRBD1 as D (7 bases). This CDR3 contains 14 residues. The germline CDR1 and CDR2 sequences are SGHVS and FNYEAQ. With 3 bases removed from V and 5 bases from J, the gap between germline ends came to 14 bases. The DNA for the CDR3 is TGTGCCAGCAGCTTCAGGCAGGGGGGCAACGAGCAGTACTTC. Amino acids: CASSFRQGGNEQYF.

This clone has just one count. The chain uses TRBV27 and TRBJ2-1; TRBD2 agrees at 8 bases. This CDR3 spans 17 amino acids. J lost 5 bases, V lost 0 bases, and 9 bases had no gene match. The germline V gene encodes CDR1 MNHEY and CDR2 SMNVEV (reference sequence). CDR3 nucleotides: TGTGCCAGCAGTTTATCCCCTGGCGGGAGGCCCAACAATGAGCAGTTCTTC. Protein sequence: CASSLSPGGRPNNEQFF.

The J gene is TRBJ2-1, the V gene TRBV7-9; 13 bases are a match to TRBD2. The CDR3 runs 16 residues. Germline V gives CDR1 SEHNR, CDR2 FQNEAQ (reference sequence). J lost 8 bases, V lost 5 bases, and 9 bases had no gene match. CDR3 sequence reads: CASSPTGLAGLYEQFF. The CDR3 region has the DNA TGTGCCAGCAGCCCTACGGGACTAGCGGGACTCTATGAGCAGTTCTTC.

The chain uses TRBV14 and TRBJ2-7; 7 positions agree with TRBD1. V shed 7 bases and J 2 bases; nucleotides not matched to a gene: 5. The CDR3 loop spans 13 amino acids. Germline lookup yields CDR1 SGHDN and CDR2 FVKESK. The CDR3 nucleotides read TGTGCCAGCAAGGTCAGGGGGACCTACGAGCAGTACTTC. It encodes CASKVRGTYEQYF.

The chain has TRBV4-3 and TRBJ2-1; 7 bases agree with TRBD2. V was clipped by 2 bases and J by 2 bases; unmatched bases: 6. CDR1 LGHNA and CDR2 YSLEER come from the germline V gene. The CDR3 sequence is 16 residues long. DNA for the CDR3: TGCGCCAGCAGCCAATCGTTAGCGGGCACCTACAATGAGCAGTTCTTC. It encodes CASSQSLAGTYNEQFF.

This clone was counted only a few times. V gene TRBV4-2 combines with J gene TRBJ1-1; D is undetermined. The ends were cut back, 1 base at V and 10 bases at J, with 13 bases in the middle. This CDR3 has 13 amino acids. Germline assignment: CDR1 LGHNA and CDR2 YNFKEQ. As DNA, the CDR3 is TGTGCCAGCAGCCAAGGAACCGTGACTCCAGCTTTCTTT. This codes for CASSQGTVTPAFF.

The gene calls are TRBV27 and TRBJ1-2; maybe TRBD1 (6 bases). The CDR3 spans 13 residues. From germline, CDR1 is MNHEY and CDR2 SMNVEV (reference sequence). Between the trimmed V and J ends, which lost 4 bases and 2 bases, there was a span of 8 bases. Here the CDR3 DNA reads TGTGCCAGCAGTTCCCAGGGGAACTATGGCTACACCTTC. Protein sequence: CASSSQGNYGYTF.

The rearrangement links TRBV5-6 to TRBJ1-2, with 8 bases that match TRBD1. This CDR3 spans 16 amino acids. The J segment lost 3 bases and the V segment lost 5 bases, leaving 12 bases of the junction unmatched. In germline, CDR1 is SGHDT, CDR2 YYEEEE. The CDR3 spells CASSLGRTGFYYGYTF. CDR3 bases: TGTGCCAGCAGTTTAGGGAGGACAGGGTTTTACTATGGCTACACCTTC.

J is TRBJ2-7 and V is TRBV11-2, with 10 bases that match TRBD2. There are 19 residues in the CDR3. Germline-derived CDR1 and CDR2 are SGHAT and FQNNGV. With 2 bases clipped from V and 2 bases from J, the junction kept 15 bases outside the gene matches. CDR3 protein: CASSLIRVIAGGTPYEQYF. The CDR3 bases are TGTGCCAGCAGCTTAATCCGGGTAATAGCGGGGGGTACTCCCTACGAGCAGTACTTC.

The genes are TRBV4-1 and TRBJ2-1; 9 nucleotides agree with TRBD1. V lost 0 bases to trimming and J lost 2 bases; unmatched junction nucleotides: 2. Germline assignment: CDR1 MGHRA and CDR2 YSYEKL. CDR3 length: 16 amino acids. This CDR3 is CASSQEGTGPYNEQFF. Written as DNA, the CDR3 is TGCGCCAGCAGCCAAGAAGGGACAGGGCCCTACAATGAGCAGTTCTTC.

The rearrangement uses TRBV19 and TRBJ2-1, with TRBD2 matching over 12 bases. The germline CDR1 and CDR2 sequences are LNHDA and SQIVND (reference sequence). There are 17 residues in the CDR3. V shed 3 bases and J 9 bases; nucleotides not matched to a gene: 12. The CDR3, as DNA: TGTGCCAGTAGTATCTGGACTAGCGGGACAGGGGCCCCTGAGCAGTTCTTC. Translation: CASSIWTSGTGAPEQFF.

The chain joins TRBV30 to TRBJ1-6; D perhaps matches TRBD1 (5 bases). Germline V lookup: CDR1 GTSNPN, CDR2 SVGIG (reference sequence). V was pared by 0 bases and J by 9 bases, with 15 bases between. The CDR3 consists of 15 residues. CDR3 bases: TGTGCCTGGAGTGTACAGGCGGGGGGGGGTTCACCCCTCCACTTT. Protein: CAWSVQAGGGSPLHF.

This chain connects TRBV2 to TRBJ2-3; 7 bases are a match to TRBD1. Unmatched junction bases numbered 3, after V lost 4 bases and J lost 2 bases. Germline CDR1 SNHLY, CDR2 FYNNEI. CDR3 length: 14 residues. The CDR3 loop is CASSAEGATDTQYF. Written as DNA, the CDR3 is TGTGCCAGCAGTGCTGAGGGGGCCACAGATACGCAGTATTTT.

The chain employs TRBV28 and TRBJ1-1; D possibly corresponds to TRBD1 (5 bases). The CDR3 runs to 14 residues. The V end lost 5 bases, the J end lost 0 bases, and 10 bases lay between the germline ends. CDR1 and CDR2 (germline): MDHEN, SYDVKM. CDR3 coding DNA: TGTGCCAGCAGTAAGGACACTATGAACACTGAAGCTTTCTTT. Protein sequence: CASSKDTMNTEAFF.

The chain uses TRBV4-2 and TRBJ2-1; D might be TRBD2 (6 bases). CDR1 and CDR2 from the germline V gene are LGHNA and YNFKEQ. The CDR3 sequence is 15 residues long. V was shortened by 1 base and J by 2 bases, with 9 bases between the two germline ends. In nucleotides, the CDR3 is TGTGCCAGCAGCCAAGGGGAGGAGCCCTACAATGAGCAGTTCTTC. Translation: CASSQGEEPYNEQFF.

V usage is TRBV28 and J usage is TRBJ2-7; 7 bases match TRBD2. Losses at the gene ends were 7 bases for V and 3 bases for J; bases not matched to a gene: 9. The CDR3 loop spans 14 amino acids. Germline CDR1 and CDR2: MDHEN and SYDVKM. CDR3 amino acids: CASTLGGGRYEQYF. CDR3 bases: TGTGCCAGCACCTTGGGGGGGGGACGCTACGAGCAGTACTTC.

The rearrangement links TRBV6-6 to TRBJ1-1; no firm D call. The CDR3 runs 14 residues. Germline-derived CDR1 and CDR2 are MNHNY and SVGAGI (reference sequence). Trimming took 2 bases from V and 4 from J, leaving 11 bases between them. CDR3 DNA: TGTGCCAGCAGTTACGCGGGTAGCGGCACTGAAGCTTTCTTT. Translated, it gives CASSYAGSGTEAFF.

The chain is built from TRBV28 and TRBJ2-4; a possible D gene is TRBD1 (6 bases). Trimming removed 1 base from V and 4 bases from J, with 8 bases in between. There are 14 residues in the CDR3. The germline V gene encodes CDR1 MDHEN and CDR2 SYDVKM. The CDR3 here is CASSLSGEKNIQYF. The CDR3 region has the DNA TGTGCCAGCAGTTTATCAGGGGAGAAAAACATTCAGTACTTC.

J is TRBJ1-3 and V is TRBV13; possible D gene TRBD1, 6 bases. The CDR3 totals 15 residues. Trimming cost V 5 bases and J 5 bases, with 16 bases left between them. Germline V gives CDR1 PRHDT, CDR2 FYEKMQ (reference sequence). The chain's CDR3 is CASSTTGYLRNTIYF. DNA of the CDR3: TGTGCCAGCAGCACAACAGGGTACCTCCGAAACACCATATATTTT.

V gene TRBV10-3 combines with J gene TRBJ1-3, with D unresolved. Trimming left V 0 bases short and J 1 base short, with 13 bases between. There are 17 residues in the CDR3. Germline V gene data show CDR1 as ENHRY and CDR2 as SYGVKD. CDR3 in amino acids: CAISESSGWPSGNTIYF. Here the CDR3 DNA reads TGTGCCATCAGTGAGTCCTCGGGGTGGCCGTCTGGAAACACCATATATTTT.

V is TRBV15 and J is TRBJ1-2; D uncertain. Trimming took off 1 base at V and 6 bases at J, with 18 bases between the two ends. The CDR3 spans 16 residues. Germline lookup yields CDR1 LNHNV and CDR2 YYDKDF (reference sequence). CDR3 sequence reads: CATSRVPGEVLDGYTF. CDR3 sequence (DNA): TGTGCCACCAGCAGAGTGCCGGGAGAAGTCTTGGATGGCTACACCTTC.

In its sample, this clone was seen once. V is TRBV9 and J is TRBJ1-3; 8 bases match TRBD1. This CDR3 is built from 15 residues. Per germline, CDR1 SGDLS and CDR2 YYNGEE. V lost 6 bases, J lost 4 bases, and 9 bases stayed unmatched. The CDR3 coding sequence is TGTGCCAGCAACCCAGGGGGCGCGGGAGGAAACACCATATATTTT. This gives the protein CASNPGGAGGNTIYF.

This clone was detected only a few times. The sample contains more than one DNA sequence encoding this CDR3. V usage is TRBV29-1 and J usage is TRBJ2-5, with D possibly being TRBD2 (6 bases). V was trimmed by 4 bases and J by 5 bases, leaving 14 bases between them. The V gene's germline CDR1 is SQVTM and CDR2 ANQGSEA. The CDR3 covers 13 residues. The CDR3 bases are TGCAGCGTTGTCGGCGGGGTGGGGGAGACCCAGTACTTC. Translating gives CSVVGGVGETQYF.

This chain joins TRBV2 and TRBJ2-5; 7 nucleotides agree with TRBD1. This CDR3 has 15 amino acids. Per germline, CDR1 SNHLY and CDR2 FYNNEI. With 6 bases clipped from V and 1 base from J, the junction kept 8 bases outside the gene matches. CDR3 coding DNA: TGTGCCAGCAGGGGATTGACAGGGACCCAAGAGACCCAGTACTTC. It is translated as CASRGLTGTQETQYF.

The chain employs TRBV5-1 and TRBJ2-2; 8 bases align to TRBD2. Germline V CDR1 and CDR2: SGHRS, YFSETQ. The CDR3 runs to 14 residues. Unmatched junction bases numbered 8, after V lost 6 bases and J lost 7 bases. The CDR3: CASTPGGKGGELFF. The CDR3 DNA follows: TGCGCCAGCACCCCGGGGGGGAAAGGCGGGGAGCTGTTTTTT.